The sequence of this TCR beta chain was determined in a study of monozygotic twins with inflammatory bowel disease. CDR1 and CDR2 (germline): SGHRS, YFSETQ. The CDR3 covers 16 residues. TCRdb reprocessed the 5' RACE reads and keeps a single row for each CDR3 protein, giving no DNA. The repertoire table contains some 150,000 distinct CDR3 sequences. Points on this clonotype: Its cognate antigen is unknown.

Study-wide results and limits: Especially with disease activity, IBD patients had fewer clonotypes in common with others than healthy twins did. Researchers reported no repertoire similarity difference between concordant and discordant twins, possibly from limited power.

Material for sequencing was blood. J is TRBJ2-1 and V is TRBV5-1; TCRdb designates TRBD2, a call that cannot be tested without DNA. The source is a human donor with ulcerative colitis or Crohn's disease, or a healthy co-twin of an affected twin (not recorded which). CDR3 loop: CASSLSPSGGNNEQFF.